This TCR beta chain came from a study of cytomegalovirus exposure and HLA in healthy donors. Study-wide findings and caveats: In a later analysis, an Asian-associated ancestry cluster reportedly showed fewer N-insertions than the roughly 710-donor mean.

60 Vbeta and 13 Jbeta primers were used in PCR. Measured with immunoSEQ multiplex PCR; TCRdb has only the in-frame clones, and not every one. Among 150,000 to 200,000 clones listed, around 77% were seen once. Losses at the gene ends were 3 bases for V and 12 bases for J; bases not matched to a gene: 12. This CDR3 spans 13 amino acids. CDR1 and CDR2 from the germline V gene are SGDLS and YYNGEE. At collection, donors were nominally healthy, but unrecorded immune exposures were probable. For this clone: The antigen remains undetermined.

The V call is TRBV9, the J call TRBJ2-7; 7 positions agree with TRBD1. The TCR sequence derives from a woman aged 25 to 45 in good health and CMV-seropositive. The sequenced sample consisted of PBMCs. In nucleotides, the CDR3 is TGTGCCAGCAGCGCGTATTCCCAGGGGGTGTTGTACTTC. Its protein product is CASSAYSQGVLYF.